This T cell receptor beta chain stems from a study of blood T cell repertoires in COVID-19 (dated by TCRdb to 2019 to 2021). At the level of the whole study: The collaborator samples originated in the United States, Italy and Spain and spanned the acute and convalescent phases of COVID-19. Subjects who had been exposed to COVID-19, were actively infected with it, or had recovered from it provided the deeply sampled blood TCRbeta repertoires that made up the dataset. The repertoires were released in a freely available public database meant as a resource for research on the immune response to SARS-CoV-2. Where available, HLA class I and class II types were obtained from metadata supplied by the sample provider rather than from assay-based typing. The samples were drawn from two sources: the first 160 participants of the ongoing ImmuneRACE study, and 1,000 to 1,500 subjects contributed by 6 global collaborators. The prospective study material was composed of cDNA or gDNA derived from T cells, B-cell-depleted T cells, or PBMCs. A de-identified subject ID, COVID-19 status, age in years and sex were almost always included in the sample metadata. Overall results and qualifications from the work: How much clinical and demographic metadata was included differed by source and by participant, and the metadata was provided uncurated.

The immunoSEQ Assay, a bias-controlled multiplex PCR, was used to amplify TCRbeta CDR3 regions from genomic DNA. As for the authors' bioinformatics: Within the assay, amplification of reference gene primers was used to estimate how many nucleated cells each sample contained. To quantify the absolute abundance of each unique TCRbeta CDR3 rearrangement, sequence reads were collapsed and filtered. For each sample, productive Simpson clonality was calculated as the square root of Simpson's diversity index over productive rearrangements. In TCRdb, the immuneACCESS table is reduced to in-frame sequences with V and J assigned. These tables do not hold every clone; where another copy was compared, an unresolved V gene accounts for under half, and the others remain unexplained. That table is the source of V, J and clone size, and D and trimming were worked out from the DNA. Recorded for this sample are 250,000 to 300,000 clones; approximately 90% of them occurred a single time. Of the sample, 1.2% is held by the ten largest clones.

Participants in the prospective study were aged 18 to 89 years, lived in about two dozen United States geographic areas, and enrolled through a virtual design. In the prospective study, participants were assigned to cohorts based on the clinical history participants reported in a screening survey and a study questionnaire. In the prospective study, mobile phlebotomists collected whole blood, serum and a nasopharyngeal or oropharyngeal swab from each participant. Participants in the prospective study had the option to provide additional blood draws and questionnaires over an approximately 2-month period. Blood samples from the prospective study were shipped frozen or at room temperature prior to DNA extraction. As concerns this clone: The antigen this receptor binds is unknown. No base qualities exist here, and no much larger clone lies one base off it.

After removal of 2 bases from V and 6 bases from J, the junction retains 13 bases not matched to a gene. The CDR3 goes from the cysteine to the phenylalanine over 17 residues. CDR3 DNA is the only sequence kept; it has 51 bases, read in frame from the first base. Per the germline V gene, SGHTA is the CDR1 and FQGTGA is the CDR2. Source material: PBMCs or T cells enriched from blood (not recorded which). The chain is assembled from TRBV7-3 and TRBJ1-1; 9 middle bases align to TRBD1. The TCR sequence derives from a human donor in a cohort exposed to, infected with or recovered from COVID-19 (not recorded which). The donor label of this sample is uncertain. The bases read TGTGCCAGCAGCTTAGTAGCGAATGGGGACAGGGACCCTGAAGCTTTCTTT. This sequence encodes CASSLVANGDRDPEAFF.